These 5 T cell receptor beta chains were all obtained from the same sample, sequenced in a study of T cells in Graves' hyperthyroidism and ophthalmopathy. Amplification of TCR beta CDR3 regions was performed using RNA transcripts as template. Initially, a first-round RT-PCR of the TCR CDR3 employed the HTBI primer set. MiXCR, run by TCRdb on the multiplex PCR reads, gives a single entry per CDR3 protein. Among fewer than 350,000 distinct CDR3 sequences listed, roughly 20% were seen once. The sequenced material came from blood. The receptors were gathered from a woman in her 50s with Graves' hyperthyroidism.

Many counts were recorded for this clonotype. The CDR3 loop is CASSVGTGGGKPQHF. CDR3 DNA sequence: TGTGCCAGCAGTGTAGGGACAGGGGGCGGGAAGCCCCAGCATTTT. The chain uses TRBV6-1 and TRBJ1-5, with 12 bases matching TRBD1. The germline V gene encodes CDR1 MNHNS and CDR2 SASEGT. The CDR3 spans 15 residues. J gave up 8 bases and V 4 bases, and 6 bases lay outside the gene matches.

This clonotype was seen at least ten times. This chain connects TRBV11-2 to TRBJ2-3; D is undetermined. CDR3 size: 14 residues. CDR1 is SGHAT and CDR2 is FQNNGV in the germline V gene. V was shortened by 7 bases and J by 5 bases, with 16 bases between the two germline ends. In DNA, the CDR3 is TGTGCCAGCACCTTGGGGATGGGAATAGATACGCAGTATTTT. Translated, it gives CASTLGMGIDTQYF.

Many counts were recorded for this clonotype. The chain employs TRBV20-1 and TRBJ1-1; no reliable D call. V lost 6 bases, J lost 0 bases, and 14 bases lay in between. The CDR3 runs 14 residues. Germline V gene data show CDR1 as DFQATT and CDR2 as SNEGSKA (reference sequence). Here the CDR3 DNA reads TGCAGTGCGAGGCAAGACGGTATGAACACTGAAGCTTTCTTT. Protein sequence: CSARQDGMNTEAFF.

In this sample, this clonotype turned up many times. This chain connects TRBV2 to TRBJ1-1; D might be TRBD1 (6 bases). Germline V gives CDR1 SNHLY, CDR2 FYNNEI. The CDR3 consists of 13 residues. The germline V and J ends were trimmed by 5 bases and 10 bases, with 17 bases remaining between them. CDR3 loop: CASSLGGQRVAFF. The DNA of the CDR3 is TGTGCCAGCAGTCTCGGGGGGCAGCGAGTAGCTTTCTTT.

The rearrangement joins TRBV19 to TRBJ2-1; 7 nucleotides match TRBD2. Germline V gene sequence: CDR1 LNHDA, CDR2 SQIVND (reference sequence). The CDR3 is 17 amino acids. After removal of 9 bases from V and 7 bases from J, the junction contained 21 bases not matched to a gene. Here the CDR3 DNA reads TGTGCCAGCAGCGGGGATGGCGGGACCCTCTTAGTAAATGAGCAGTTCTTC. Protein product: CASSGDGGTLLVNEQFF. The variable domain in full, completed from reference TRBV19 and TRBJ2-1, reads DGGITQSPKYLFRKEGQNVTLSCEQNLNHDAMYWYRQDPGQGLRLIYYSQIVNDFQKGDIAEGYSVSREKKESFPLTVTSAQKNPTAFYLCASSGDGGTLLVNEQFFGPGTRLTVL.